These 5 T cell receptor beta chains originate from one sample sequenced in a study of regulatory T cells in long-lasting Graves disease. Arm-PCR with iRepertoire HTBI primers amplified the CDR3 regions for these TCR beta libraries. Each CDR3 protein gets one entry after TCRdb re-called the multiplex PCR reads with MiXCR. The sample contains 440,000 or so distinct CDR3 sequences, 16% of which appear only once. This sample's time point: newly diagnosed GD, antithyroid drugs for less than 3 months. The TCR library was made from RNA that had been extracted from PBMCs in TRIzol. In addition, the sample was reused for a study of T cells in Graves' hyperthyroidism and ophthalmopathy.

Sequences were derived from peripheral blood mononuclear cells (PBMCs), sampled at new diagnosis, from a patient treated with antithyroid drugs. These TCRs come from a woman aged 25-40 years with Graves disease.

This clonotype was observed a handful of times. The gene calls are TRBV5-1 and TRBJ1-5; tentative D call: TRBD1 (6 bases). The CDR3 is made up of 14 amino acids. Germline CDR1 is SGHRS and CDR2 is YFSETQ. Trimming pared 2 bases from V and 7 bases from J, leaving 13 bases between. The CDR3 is CASSLGTPGQPQHF. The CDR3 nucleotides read TGCGCCAGCAGCTTAGGGACACCCGGGCAGCCCCAGCATTTT.

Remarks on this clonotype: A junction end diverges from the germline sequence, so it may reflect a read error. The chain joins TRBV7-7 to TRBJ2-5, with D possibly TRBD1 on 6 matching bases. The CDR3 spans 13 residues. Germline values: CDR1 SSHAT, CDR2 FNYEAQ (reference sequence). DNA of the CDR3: TGTGCTAGCAGCTTACTCCAGGGGGAGACCCAGTACTTC. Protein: CASSLLQGETQYF.

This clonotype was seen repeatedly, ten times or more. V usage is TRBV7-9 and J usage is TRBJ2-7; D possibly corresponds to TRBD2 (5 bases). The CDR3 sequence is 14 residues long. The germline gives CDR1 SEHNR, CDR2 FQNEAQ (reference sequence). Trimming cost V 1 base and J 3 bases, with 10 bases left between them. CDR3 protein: CASSLEEVRYEQYF. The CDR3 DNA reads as TGTGCCAGCAGCTTAGAGGAGGTCCGCTACGAGCAGTACTTC.

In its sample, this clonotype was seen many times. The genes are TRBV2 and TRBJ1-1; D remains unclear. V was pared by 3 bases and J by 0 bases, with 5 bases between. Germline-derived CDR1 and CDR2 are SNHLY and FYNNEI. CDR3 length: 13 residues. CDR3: CASSELLNTEAFF. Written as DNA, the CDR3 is TGTGCCAGCAGTGAGTTACTGAACACTGAAGCTTTCTTT.

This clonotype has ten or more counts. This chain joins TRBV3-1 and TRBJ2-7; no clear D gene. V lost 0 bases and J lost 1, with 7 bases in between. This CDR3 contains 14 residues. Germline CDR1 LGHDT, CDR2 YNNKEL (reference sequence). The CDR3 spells CASSQEYPSYEQYF. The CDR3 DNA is TGTGCCAGCAGCCAAGAGTACCCTTCCTACGAGCAGTACTTC.